There are a few counts of the clone carrying this TCR beta chain. This sample was taken from a study of blood T cell repertoires in COVID-19. About the research overall: Sites in the United States, Italy and Spain provided acute and convalescent COVID-19 samples. Sample material is recorded as cDNA or gDNA derived from T cells, B-cell-depleted T cells, or PBMCs.

In the authors' workflow: Amplified reference gene primers provided the basis for estimating nucleated cell counts. Here immunoSEQ multiplex PCR was the method, and the copy in TCRdb shows in-frame clones only, minus some. V and J calls and clone size are as listed in that table; D and trimming were resolved from the DNA. The sample lists about 69,000 clones, over 75% occurring once. V gave up 0 bases and J gave up 10 bases, with 10 bases separating them. The CDR3 totals 14 residues. The germline V gene has CDR1 MNHNS and CDR2 SASEGT. The TCR originated in a man at least 80 years old with acute or convalescent COVID-19. The chain couples TRBV6-1 to TRBJ1-6; D not resolved. Sequences were obtained from peripheral blood. The CDR3 spells CASSEAPSRSPLHF. The DNA of the CDR3 is TGTGCCAGCAGTGAAGCTCCCTCGCGCTCACCCCTCCACTTT.